The source of this TCR beta chain is a study of blood T cell repertoires in COVID-19. The repertoire was sequenced with immunoSEQ multiplex PCR; TCRdb's copy has only in-frame clones and lacks some. The table lists about 200,000 clones, 75% to 90% of them singletons, with around 5.4% in the top ten. Germline CDR1 MDHEN, CDR2 SYDVKM. The CDR3 is 17 residues long. The junction had 9 bases not matched to a gene; V was cut back by 6 bases and J by 2 bases. This rearrangement joins TRBV28 to TRBJ2-7; 14 bases are a match to TRBD2. This receptor was identified in a human donor in a cohort sampled during active COVID-19. Sequencing was done on a sample of peripheral blood. CDR3 protein: CASSSGGLAGATYEQYF. The CDR3 DNA sequence: TGTGCCAGCAGCTCAGGGGGACTAGCGGGAGCGACCTACGAGCAGTACTTC.